This T cell receptor (beta chain) was obtained from a study of cytomegalovirus exposure and HLA in healthy donors. This clone appeared a single time. Germline V lookup: CDR1 SGHNT, CDR2 YYREEE (reference sequence). Trimming took 6 bases from V and 9 from J, leaving 13 bases between them. This CDR3 spans 13 amino acids. 13 Jbeta primers and 60 Vbeta primers were used for the PCR. Measured with immunoSEQ multiplex PCR; TCRdb has only the in-frame clones, and not every one. Of about 160,000 clones listed, over 70% are singletons. The clonotype comes from a woman in her thirties in good health and CMV-seronegative. The rearrangement uses TRBV5-4 and TRBJ1-6; D gene uncertain. The sample was PBMCs. CDR3 loop: CASTTITGSPLHF. The CDR3 DNA follows: TGTGCCAGCACAACGATAACGGGTTCACCCCTCCACTTT.